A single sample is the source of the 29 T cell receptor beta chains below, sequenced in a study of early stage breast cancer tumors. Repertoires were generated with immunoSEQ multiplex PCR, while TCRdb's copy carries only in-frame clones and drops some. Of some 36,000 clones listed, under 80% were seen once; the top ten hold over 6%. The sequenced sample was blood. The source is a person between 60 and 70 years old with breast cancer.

CDR3 nucleotides: TGTGCCAGCAGCCAAAGCGGGAGCGAAGCAGATACGCAGTATTTT. It is translated as CASSQSGSEADTQYF. This chain joins TRBV4-2 and TRBJ2-3, with 8 nucleotides matching TRBD2. Germline V gene sequence: CDR1 LGHNA, CDR2 YNFKEQ. This CDR3 region has 15 residues. The V segment lost 2 bases and the J segment 4 bases; nucleotides outside the gene matches: 5.

Written as DNA, the CDR3 is TGTGCCAGCAGCTCGGGACTAGCGTCCAACGAGCAGTACTTC. Its translation is CASSSGLASNEQYF. The J gene is TRBJ2-7, the V gene TRBV5-4; TRBD2 matches 10 bases. This CDR3 comprises 14 residues. The ends lost 3 bases at V and 5 bases at J; junction bases unmatched: 5. Germline V gene data show CDR1 as SGHNT and CDR2 as YYREEE (reference sequence).

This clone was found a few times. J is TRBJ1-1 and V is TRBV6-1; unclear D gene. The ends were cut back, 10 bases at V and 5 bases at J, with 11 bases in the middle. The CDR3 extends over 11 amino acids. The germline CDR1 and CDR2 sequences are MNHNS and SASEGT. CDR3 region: CATYRGTEAFF. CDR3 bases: TGTGCCACTTATCGGGGAACTGAAGCTTTCTTT.

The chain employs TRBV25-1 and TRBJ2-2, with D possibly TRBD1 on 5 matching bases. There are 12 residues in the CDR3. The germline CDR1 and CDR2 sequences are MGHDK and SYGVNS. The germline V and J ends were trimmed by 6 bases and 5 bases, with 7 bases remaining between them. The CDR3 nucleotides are TGTGCCAGCAGGAGACAGACCGGGGAGCTGTTTTTT. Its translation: CASRRQTGELFF.

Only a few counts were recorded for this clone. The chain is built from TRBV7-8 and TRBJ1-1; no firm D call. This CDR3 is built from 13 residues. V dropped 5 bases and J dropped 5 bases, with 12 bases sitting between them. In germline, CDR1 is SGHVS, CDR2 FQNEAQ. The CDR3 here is CASSQTYRTEAFF. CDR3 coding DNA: TGTGCCAGCAGCCAAACCTACCGGACTGAAGCTTTCTTT.

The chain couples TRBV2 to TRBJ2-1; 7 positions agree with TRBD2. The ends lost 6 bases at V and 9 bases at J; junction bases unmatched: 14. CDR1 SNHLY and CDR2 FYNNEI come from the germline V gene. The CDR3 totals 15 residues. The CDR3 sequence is CASRERGLSNTEQFF. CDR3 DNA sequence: TGTGCCAGCAGGGAGCGGGGACTTAGCAACACTGAGCAGTTCTTC.

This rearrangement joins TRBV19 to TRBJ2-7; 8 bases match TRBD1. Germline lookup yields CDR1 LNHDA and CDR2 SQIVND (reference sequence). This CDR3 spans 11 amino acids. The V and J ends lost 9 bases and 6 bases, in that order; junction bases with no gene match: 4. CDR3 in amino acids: CASKDRGEQYF. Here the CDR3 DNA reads TGTGCCAGCAAAGACAGGGGCGAGCAGTACTTC.

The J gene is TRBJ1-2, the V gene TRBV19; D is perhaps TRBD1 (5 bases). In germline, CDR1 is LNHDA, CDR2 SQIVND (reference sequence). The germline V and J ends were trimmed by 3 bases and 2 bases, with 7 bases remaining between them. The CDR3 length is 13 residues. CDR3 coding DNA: TGTGCCAGTAGTATGGGGCAGAACTATGGCTACACCTTC. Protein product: CASSMGQNYGYTF.

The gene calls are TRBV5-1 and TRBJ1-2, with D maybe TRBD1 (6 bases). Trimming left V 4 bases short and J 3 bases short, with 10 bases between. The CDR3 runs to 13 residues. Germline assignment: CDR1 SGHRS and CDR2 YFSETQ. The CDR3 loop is CASSPDRDYGYTF. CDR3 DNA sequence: TGCGCCAGCAGCCCGGACAGAGACTATGGCTACACCTTC. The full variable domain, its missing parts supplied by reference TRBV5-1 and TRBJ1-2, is KAGVTQTPRYLIKTRGQQVTLSCSPISGHRSVSWYQQTPGQGLQFLFEYFSETQRNKGNFPGRFSGRQFSNSRSEMNVSTLELGDSALYLCASSPDRDYGYTFGSGTRLTVV.

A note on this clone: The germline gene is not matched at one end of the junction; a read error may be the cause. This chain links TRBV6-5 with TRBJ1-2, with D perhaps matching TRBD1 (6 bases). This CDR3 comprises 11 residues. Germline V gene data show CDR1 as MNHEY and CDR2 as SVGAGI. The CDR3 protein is CASRVYREVSF. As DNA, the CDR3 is TGTGCCAGCAGGGTCTACAGGGAGGTCTCCTTC.

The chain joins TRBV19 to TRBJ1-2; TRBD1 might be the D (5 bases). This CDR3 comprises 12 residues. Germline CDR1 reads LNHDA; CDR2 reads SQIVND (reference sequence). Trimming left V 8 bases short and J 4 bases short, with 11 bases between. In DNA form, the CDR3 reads TGTGCCAGTCGGGACCGGCTCTATGGCTACACCTTC. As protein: CASRDRLYGYTF. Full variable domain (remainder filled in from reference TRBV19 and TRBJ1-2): DGGITQSPKYLFRKEGQNVTLSCEQNLNHDAMYWYRQDPGQGLRLIYYSQIVNDFQKGDIAEGYSVSREKKESFPLTVTSAQKNPTAFYLCASRDRLYGYTFGSGTRLTVV.

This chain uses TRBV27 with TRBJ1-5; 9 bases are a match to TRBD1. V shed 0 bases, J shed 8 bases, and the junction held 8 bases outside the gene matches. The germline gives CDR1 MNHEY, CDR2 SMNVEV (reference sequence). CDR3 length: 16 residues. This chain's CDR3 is CASSLSGGTGLKPQHF. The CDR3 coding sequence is TGTGCCAGCAGTTTATCAGGCGGGACAGGGCTGAAGCCCCAGCATTTT.

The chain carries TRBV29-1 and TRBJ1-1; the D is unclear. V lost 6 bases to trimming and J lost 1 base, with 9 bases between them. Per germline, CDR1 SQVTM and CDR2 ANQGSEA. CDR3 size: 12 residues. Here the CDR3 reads CSVSDGNTEAFF. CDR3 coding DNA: TGCAGCGTGTCGGACGGGAACACTGAAGCTTTCTTT.

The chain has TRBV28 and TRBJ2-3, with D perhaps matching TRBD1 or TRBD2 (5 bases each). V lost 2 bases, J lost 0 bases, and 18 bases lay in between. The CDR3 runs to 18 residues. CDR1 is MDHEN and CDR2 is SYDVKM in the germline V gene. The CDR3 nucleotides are TGTGCCAGCAGTTTAGATGATATGCTGGGGGACAGCACAGATACGCAGTATTTT. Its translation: CASSLDDMLGDSTDTQYF.

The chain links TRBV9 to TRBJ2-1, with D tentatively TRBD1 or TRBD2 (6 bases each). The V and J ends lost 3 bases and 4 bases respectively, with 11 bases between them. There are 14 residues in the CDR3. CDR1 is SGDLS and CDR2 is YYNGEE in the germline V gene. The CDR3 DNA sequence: TGTGCCAGCAGCGGGGGGGCAAAGTACAATGAGCAGTTCTTC. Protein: CASSGGAKYNEQFF.

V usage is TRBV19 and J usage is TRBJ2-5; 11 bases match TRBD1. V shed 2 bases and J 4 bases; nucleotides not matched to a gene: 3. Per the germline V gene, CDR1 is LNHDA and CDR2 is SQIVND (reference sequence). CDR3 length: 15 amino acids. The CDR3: CASSIIGTGGETQYF. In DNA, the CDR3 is TGTGCCAGTAGTATAATTGGGACAGGGGGAGAGACCCAGTACTTC.

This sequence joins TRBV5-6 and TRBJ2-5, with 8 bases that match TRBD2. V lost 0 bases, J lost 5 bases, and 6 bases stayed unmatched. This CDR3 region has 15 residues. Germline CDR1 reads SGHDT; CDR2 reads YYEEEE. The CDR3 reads CASSLGRTSLETQYF. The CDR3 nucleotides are TGTGCCAGCAGCTTGGGACGGACTAGCTTGGAGACCCAGTACTTC.

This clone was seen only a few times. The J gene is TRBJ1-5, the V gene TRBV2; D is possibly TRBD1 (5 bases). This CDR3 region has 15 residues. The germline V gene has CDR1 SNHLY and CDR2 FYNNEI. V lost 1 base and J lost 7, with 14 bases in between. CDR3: CASSEVSGRLQPQHF. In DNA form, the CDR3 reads TGTGCCAGCAGTGAAGTTTCGGGGCGCCTCCAGCCCCAGCATTTT. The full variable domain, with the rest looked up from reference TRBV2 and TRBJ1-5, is EPEVTQTPSHQVTQMGQEVILRCVPISNHLYFYWYRQILGQKVEFLVSFYNNEISEKSEIFDDQFSVERPDGSNFTLKIRSTKLEDSAMYFCASSEVSGRLQPQHFGDGTRLSIL.

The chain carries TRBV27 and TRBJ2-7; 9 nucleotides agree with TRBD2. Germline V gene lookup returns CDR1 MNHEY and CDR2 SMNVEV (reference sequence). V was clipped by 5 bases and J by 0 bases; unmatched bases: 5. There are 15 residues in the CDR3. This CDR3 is CASSEAGGLSYEQYF. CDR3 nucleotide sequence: TGTGCCAGCAGTGAAGCGGGAGGCCTCTCCTACGAGCAGTACTTC.

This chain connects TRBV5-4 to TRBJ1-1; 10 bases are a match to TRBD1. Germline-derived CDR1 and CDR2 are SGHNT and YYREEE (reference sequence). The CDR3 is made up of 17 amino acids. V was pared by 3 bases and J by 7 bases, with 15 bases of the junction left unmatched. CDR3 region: CASSSLALRTGGVEAFF. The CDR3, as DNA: TGTGCCAGCAGCTCCTTGGCCCTGAGGACAGGGGGAGTTGAAGCTTTCTTT.

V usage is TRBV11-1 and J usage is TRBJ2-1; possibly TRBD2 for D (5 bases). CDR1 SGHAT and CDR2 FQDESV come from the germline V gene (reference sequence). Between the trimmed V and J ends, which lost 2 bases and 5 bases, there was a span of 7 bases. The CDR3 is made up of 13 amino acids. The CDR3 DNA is TGTGCCAGCAGCTTAACCGGGAACAATGAGCAGTTCTTC. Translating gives CASSLTGNNEQFF.

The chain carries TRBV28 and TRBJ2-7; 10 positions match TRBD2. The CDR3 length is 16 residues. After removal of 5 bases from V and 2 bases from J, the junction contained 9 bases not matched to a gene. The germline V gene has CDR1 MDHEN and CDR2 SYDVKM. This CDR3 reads CASSPPSSGRPYEQYF. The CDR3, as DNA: TGTGCCAGCAGTCCCCCCTCTAGCGGGAGACCCTACGAGCAGTACTTC. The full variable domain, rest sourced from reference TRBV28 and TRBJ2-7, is DVKVTQSSRYLVKRTGEKVFLECVQDMDHENMFWYRQDPGLGLRLIYFSYDVKMKEKGDIPEGYSVSREKKERFSLILESASTNQTSMYLCASSPPSSGRPYEQYFGPGTRLTVT.

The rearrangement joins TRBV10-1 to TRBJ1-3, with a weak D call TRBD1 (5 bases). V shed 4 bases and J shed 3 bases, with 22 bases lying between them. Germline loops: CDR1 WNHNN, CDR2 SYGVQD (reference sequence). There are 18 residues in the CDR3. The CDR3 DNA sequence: TGCGCCAGCAGTGGCCCCGGGACCGACCTTTGGCATGGAAACACCATATATTTT. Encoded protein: CASSGPGTDLWHGNTIYF.

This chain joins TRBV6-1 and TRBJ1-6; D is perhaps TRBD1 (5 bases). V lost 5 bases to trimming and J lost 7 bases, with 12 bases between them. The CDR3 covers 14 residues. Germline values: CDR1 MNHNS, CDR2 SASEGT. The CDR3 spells CASSKTGNNSPLHF. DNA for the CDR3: TGTGCCAGCAGTAAAACAGGAAACAATTCACCCCTCCACTTT.

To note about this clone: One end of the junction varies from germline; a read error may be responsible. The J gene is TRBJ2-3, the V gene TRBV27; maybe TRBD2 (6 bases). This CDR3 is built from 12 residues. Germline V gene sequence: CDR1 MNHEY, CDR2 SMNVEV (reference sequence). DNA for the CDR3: TGTGCCAGCAGTTTGAGTTGGGGGAGGAGAGGGTTT. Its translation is CASSLSWGRRGF.

CDR3 coding DNA: TGTGCCAGCAGCTTAGTTGGGACAGGGCGGATGAACACTGAAGCTTTCTTT. Protein product: CASSLVGTGRMNTEAFF. This chain connects TRBV7-9 to TRBJ1-1; TRBD1 agrees at 9 bases. V shed 1 base and J 0 bases; nucleotides not matched to a gene: 6. The CDR3 sequence is 17 residues long. Germline CDR1 SEHNR, CDR2 FQNEAQ (reference sequence). Complete variable domain (other parts from reference TRBV7-9 and TRBJ1-1): DTGVSQNPRHKITKRGQNVTFRCDPISEHNRLYWYRQTLGQGPEFLTYFQNEAQLEKSRLLSDRFSAERPKGSFSTLEIQRTEQGDSAMYLCASSLVGTGRMNTEAFFGQGTRLTVV.

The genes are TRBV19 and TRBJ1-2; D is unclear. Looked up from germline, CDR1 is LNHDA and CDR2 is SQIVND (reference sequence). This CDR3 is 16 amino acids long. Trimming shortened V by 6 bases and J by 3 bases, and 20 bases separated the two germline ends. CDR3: CASRLLRTQDYYGYTF. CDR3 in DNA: TGTGCCAGTAGGCTCCTACGGACTCAGGATTACTATGGCTACACCTTC.

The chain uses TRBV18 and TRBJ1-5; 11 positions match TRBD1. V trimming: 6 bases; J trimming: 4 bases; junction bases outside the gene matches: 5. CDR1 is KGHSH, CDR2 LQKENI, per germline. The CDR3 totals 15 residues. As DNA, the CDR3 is TGTGCCAGCTCCCGGACAGGGGGCGGTAATCAGCCCCAGCATTTT. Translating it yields CASSRTGGGNQPQHF.

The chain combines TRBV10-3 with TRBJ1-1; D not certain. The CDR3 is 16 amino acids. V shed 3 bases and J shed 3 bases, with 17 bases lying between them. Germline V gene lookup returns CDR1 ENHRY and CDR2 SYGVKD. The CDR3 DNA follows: TGTGCCATCAGTGACGTGTATTTGGTATCGGACACTGAAGCTTTCTTT. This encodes CAISDVYLVSDTEAFF.